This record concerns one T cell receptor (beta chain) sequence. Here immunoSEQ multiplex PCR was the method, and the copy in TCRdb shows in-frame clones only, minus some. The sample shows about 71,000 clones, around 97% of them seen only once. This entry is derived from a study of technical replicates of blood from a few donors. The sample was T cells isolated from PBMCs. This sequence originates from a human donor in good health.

In nucleotides, the CDR3 is TGTGCCAGCAGTGAAGTAGCGGGATTGGGAAATACGCAGTATTTT. This translates into CASSEVAGLGNTQYF. The gene calls are TRBV25-1 and TRBJ2-3; 8 bases map to TRBD2. V was pared by 2 bases and J by 7 bases, with 8 bases of the junction left unmatched. Germline V lookup: CDR1 MGHDK, CDR2 SYGVNS. This CDR3 spans 15 amino acids.